This TCR beta chain is from a study of T cell repertoires in cytomegalovirus infection. Across the study: CMV epitopes, recently identified HLA-C-restricted and well-studied HLA-B-restricted, were used. Public TCR beta signature analysis indicated the presence of both CMV infection and matching HLA type. Points from the study as a whole: Summed frequency of shared TCR beta families picked out CMV carriers who also had the relevant HLA.

MiXCR was run by TCRdb on the reads, yielding one entry per CDR3 protein. The sample carries some 560,000 distinct CDR3 sequences, roughly 43% recorded once. V trimming: 5 bases; J trimming: 4 bases; junction bases outside the gene matches: 7. The CDR3 runs to 15 residues. Germline V lookup: CDR1 PRHDT, CDR2 FYEKMQ (reference sequence). Concerning this clonotype itself: What it recognizes is unknown.

The genes are TRBV13 and TRBJ1-1; 10 nucleotides line up with TRBD1. The specimen was cultured PBMCs, collected from culture after CMV antigen stimulation. The clonotype originates from a human donor in good health (CMV status not recorded). Some clones in this sample may be carry-over from other donors' samples. The CDR3 reads CASSPERTGGTEAFF. DNA for the CDR3: TGTGCCAGCAGCCCCGAAAGGACAGGGGGCACTGAAGCTTTCTTT.